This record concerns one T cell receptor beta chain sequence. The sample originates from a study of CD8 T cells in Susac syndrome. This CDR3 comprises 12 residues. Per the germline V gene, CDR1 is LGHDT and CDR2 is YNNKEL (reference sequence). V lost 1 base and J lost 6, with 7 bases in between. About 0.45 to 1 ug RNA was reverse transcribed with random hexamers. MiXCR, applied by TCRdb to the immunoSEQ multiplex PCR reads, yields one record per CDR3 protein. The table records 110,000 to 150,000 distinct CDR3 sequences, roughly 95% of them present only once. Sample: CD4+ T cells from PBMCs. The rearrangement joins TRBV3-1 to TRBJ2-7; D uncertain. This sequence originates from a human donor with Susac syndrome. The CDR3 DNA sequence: TGTGCCAGCAGCCAAGTCCAAGCCGAGCAGTACTTC. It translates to CASSQVQAEQYF.